The 5 T cell receptor beta chains reported below all come from one sample, sequenced in a study of cytomegalovirus exposure and HLA in healthy donors. The PCR made use of 60 Vbeta and 13 Jbeta primers. TCRdb keeps only in-frame clones here, not all; method: immunoSEQ multiplex PCR. The sample lists over 110,000 clones, 70% to 80% occurring once. The sample was PBMCs. These receptors came from a woman between 40 and 55 years old in good health and CMV-seropositive.

As for this clone: This sample includes further DNA sequences coding for the same CDR3. The CDR3 loop is CASSYSEGPYGYTF. In nucleotides, the CDR3 is TGTGCCAGCAGTTACTCGGAGGGCCCCTATGGCTACACCTTC. The J gene is TRBJ1-2, the V gene TRBV6-5; D is uncertain. The V and J ends lost 0 bases and 4 bases respectively, with 9 bases between them. The germline gives CDR1 MNHEY, CDR2 SVGAGI. The CDR3 runs to 14 residues.

The CDR3 region has the DNA TGTGCCAGCAGCCTAAGACGGACACAAGAGACCCAGTACTTC. This codes for CASSLRRTQETQYF. The V gene is TRBV13, the J gene TRBJ2-5, with D tentatively TRBD1 (5 bases). The V end lost 5 bases, the J end lost 2 bases, and 12 bases lay between the germline ends. Germline CDR1 and CDR2: PRHDT and FYEKMQ (reference sequence). CDR3 length: 14 residues.

The genes are TRBV7-2 and TRBJ2-7; no reliable D call. V was pared by 5 bases and J by 2 bases, with 10 bases between. Per the germline V gene, CDR1 is SGHTA and CDR2 is FQGNSA. There are 13 residues in the CDR3. The CDR3 nucleotides read TGTGCCAGCAGCCCCCGGGTTGCCTACGAGCAGTACTTC. This translates into CASSPRVAYEQYF.

The gene calls are TRBV7-8 and TRBJ2-7; 8 bases fit TRBD1. The V gene's germline CDR1 is SGHVS and CDR2 FQNEAQ. V trimming: 2 bases; J trimming: 6 bases; junction bases outside the gene matches: 6. CDR3 size: 14 residues. CDR3 residues: CASSLTGGRVEQYF. The CDR3, as DNA: TGTGCCAGCAGCTTAACAGGGGGAAGGGTCGAGCAGTACTTC.

The chain recombines TRBV7-2 with TRBJ1-1; 8 bases align to TRBD1. The ends lost 4 bases at V and 3 bases at J; junction bases unmatched: 4. In germline, CDR1 is SGHTA, CDR2 FQGNSA. The CDR3 consists of 14 residues. The CDR3: CASSSQGGDTEAFF. DNA for the CDR3: TGTGCCAGCAGCTCACAGGGGGGAGACACTGAAGCTTTCTTT.